This is a list of T cell receptor beta chains from one sample in a study of blood T cells in healthy people across ages. Using its own MiXCR run on the 5' RACE reads, TCRdb lists one record per CDR3 protein. The sample carries over 1,500,000 distinct CDR3 sequences, around 42% recorded once. Sample: blood. Every receptor here comes from a human donor in good health. CDR3s include the opening cysteine and the closing phenylalanine or tryptophan. Each record gives: J gene, CDR3 length, V gene, D gene, clone size, CDR3 protein, CDR3 DNA. D genes are given only for firm matches. Clone size is given for some rows only: seen once, a few or many times, or a class if the clone is expanded.

TRBJ2-7 16 TRBV6-5 TRBD1 - CASSYTGTGVDYEQYF TGTGCCAGCAGTTATACGGGGACAGGGGTGGATTACGAGCAGTACTTC
TRBJ2-7 12 TRBV3-1 - many CASSQVSYEQYF TGTGCCAGCAGCCAAGTGAGCTACGAGCAGTACTTC
TRBJ1-1 13 TRBV6-5 TRBD1 few CASSRNGETGAFF TGCGCCAGCAGTCGTAACGGGGAGACAGGGGCTTTCTTT
TRBJ1-1 13 TRBV24-1 - - CATRRQANIEAFF TGTGCCACCAGACGGCAGGCGAACATTGAAGCTTTCTTT
TRBJ2-7 15 TRBV7-2 - many CASSSSFGQGYEQYF TGTGCCAGCAGCTCCTCGTTTGGTCAGGGCTACGAGCAGTACTTC
TRBJ2-1 12 TRBV6-5 - - CASRGSGVFWFF TGTGCCAGCAGGGGTAGCGGCGTTTTTTGGTTCTTC
TRBJ2-1 15 TRBV7-9 TRBD1 - CASSHPTGSYNEQFF TGTGCCAGCAGCCATCCGACAGGGTCCTACAATGAGCAGTTCTTC
TRBJ1-3 16 TRBV19 - - CASSITGTGGGNTIYF TGTGCCAGTAGTATTACGGGCACCGGAGGGGGAAACACCATATATTTT
TRBJ2-7 17 TRBV7-8 - - CASSLGPGHGNSYEQYF TGTGCCAGCAGCTTAGGACCGGGACACGGAAACTCCTACGAGCAGTACTTC
TRBJ2-1 15 TRBV4-1 - - CASSQGSGGWDEQFF TGCGCCAGCAGCCAAGGGTCTGGGGGTTGGGATGAGCAGTTCTTC
TRBJ2-4 15 TRBV7-8 - few CASSSPTPRLNIQYF TGTGCCAGCAGCTCCCCGACCCCCCGGTTAAACATTCAGTACTTC
TRBJ1-4 14 TRBV7-8 - - CASSWGRAGEKLFF TGTGCCAGCAGCTGGGGCAGGGCAGGAGAAAAACTGTTTTTT
TRBJ2-7 15 TRBV10-3 TRBD1 - CAISDRVSQNYEQYF TGTGCCATCAGCGACAGGGTCTCCCAAAATTACGAGCAGTACTTC
TRBJ1-1 13 TRBV12-3/TRBV12-4 - once CASTLGPGTEAFF TGTGCCTCCACCCTAGGACCAGGGACTGAAGCTTTCTTT
TRBJ1-1 16 TRBV28 - once CASSLNKWTPDTEAFF TGTGCCAGCAGTTTAAATAAATGGACACCAGACACTGAAGCTTTCTTT
TRBJ2-1 17 TRBV7-2 TRBD2 - CASSLKEGLAVYNEQFF TGTGCCAGCAGCTTAAAGGAGGGACTAGCGGTTTACAATGAGCAGTTCTTC
TRBJ1-1 15 TRBV6-1 - - CASSVTVGVNTEAFF TGTGCCAGCAGTGTAACGGTGGGAGTGAACACTGAAGCTTTCTTT
TRBJ1-2 15 TRBV6-2/TRBV6-3 - few CASSYSEDNIYGYTF TGTGCCAGCAGTTACTCGGAGGACAACATATATGGCTACACCTTC
TRBJ2-1 19 TRBV7-9 TRBD2 few CASSSPGGALLSSYNEQFF TGTGCCAGCAGCTCCCCGGGGGGGGCCCTACTAAGCTCCTACAATGAGCAGTTCTTC
TRBJ2-7 14 TRBV20-1 - few CSASIAGDFYEQYF TGCAGTGCTAGTATTGCAGGGGACTTCTACGAGCAGTACTTC
TRBJ2-1 16 TRBV10-3 - - CAISPGSQGPYNEQFF TGTGCCATCAGCCCGGGGAGCCAAGGGCCCTACAATGAGCAGTTCTTC
TRBJ2-5 16 TRBV7-2 - many CASSVRGLADQETQYF TGTGCCAGCAGCGTTCGGGGGCTAGCGGACCAAGAGACCCAGTACTTC
TRBJ2-1 18 TRBV11-2 - - CASSRLGSPLLPYNEQFF TGTGCCAGCAGCCGCCTGGGGAGCCCCCTCCTTCCCTACAATGAGCAGTTCTTC
TRBJ1-5 12 TRBV12-3/TRBV12-4 - once CTSSARNQPQHF TGTACCAGCAGTGCGAGGAATCAGCCCCAGCATTTT
TRBJ2-2 16 TRBV6-5 - - CASSYSVGAHTGELFF TGTGCCAGCAGTTACTCGGTCGGGGCGCACACCGGGGAGCTGTTTTTT
TRBJ2-6 15 TRBV10-3 - - CAVRNDRSGANVLTF TGTGCCGTCAGGAACGACAGGAGTGGGGCCAACGTCCTGACTTTC
TRBJ1-4 14 TRBV12-5 - - CASGTGFGNEKRFF TGTGCTAGTGGCACAGGGTTTGGTAATGAAAAACGGTTTTTT
TRBJ1-2 14 TRBV6-2/TRBV6-3 TRBD1 few CASSYQGARVGYTF TGTGCCAGCAGTTACCAGGGGGCGCGTGTTGGCTACACCTTC
TRBJ1-1 14 TRBV12-3/TRBV12-4 - - CASRGTGRFPEAFF TGTGCCAGCAGGGGTACAGGTAGGTTCCCTGAAGCTTTCTTT
TRBJ2-1 15 TRBV10-3 TRBD2 - CAISGGGSSYNEQFF TGTGCCATTTCTGGGGGGGGGAGCTCCTACAATGAGCAGTTCTTC
TRBJ2-7 13 TRBV21-1 - - CASTKDGSYEQYF TGTGCCAGCACCAAGGACGGTTCCTACGAGCAGTACTTC
TRBJ2-3 13 TRBV12-3/TRBV12-4 - few CASSAQSRDTQYF TGTGCCAGCAGTGCCCAGAGCCGGGATACGCAGTATTTT
TRBJ1-6 13 TRBV20-1 - - CSARARYNSPLHF TGCAGTGCTAGGGCTCGCTATAATTCACCCCTCCACTTT
TRBJ2-7 16 TRBV3-1 - few CASSHETSGNSYEQYF TGTGCCAGCAGCCATGAAACGTCTGGGAACTCCTACGAGCAGTACTTC
TRBJ1-2 11 TRBV4-1 - - CASHRGHRYTF TGCGCCAGCCATCGGGGGCATCGCTACACCTTC
TRBJ2-5 15 TRBV10-3 - - CAISESQGAPKTQYF TGTGCCATCAGTGAGTCCCAAGGAGCTCCGAAGACCCAGTACTTC
TRBJ1-5 16 TRBV20-1 TRBD1 few CSARDQDRVGNQPQHF TGCAGTGCTAGAGATCAGGACAGGGTAGGCAATCAGCCCCAGCATTTT
TRBJ2-7 15 TRBV4-2 - few CASSLGGGYRYEQYF TGTGCCAGCAGCCTTGGAGGGGGGTATCGGTACGAGCAGTACTTC
TRBJ2-1 15 TRBV7-3 - - CASSPPGGGVGEQFF TGTGCCAGCAGCCCCCCGGGCGGGGGCGTAGGAGAGCAGTTCTTC
TRBJ1-2 14 TRBV19 TRBD1 few CASSISGQGYGYTF TGTGCCAGTAGTATATCCGGACAGGGCTATGGCTACACCTTC
TRBJ2-7 15 TRBV5-1 TRBD1 - CTSSHGTATSYEQYF TGCACCAGCAGCCATGGGACAGCCACTTCCTACGAGCAGTACTTC
TRBJ2-7 15 TRBV11-3 - few CASSPVAGALYEQYF TGTGCCAGCAGCCCAGTGGCGGGGGCTCTCTACGAGCAGTACTTC
TRBJ1-2 14 TRBV7-6 - - CASSLAPELYGYTF TGTGCCAGCAGCTTAGCGCCGGAGCTCTATGGCTACACCTTC
TRBJ2-7 13 TRBV27 - - CATQEGLSYEQYF TGTGCCACCCAAGAGGGGCTCTCCTACGAGCAGTACTTC
TRBJ2-1 14 TRBV6-2/TRBV6-3 - few CASSGRGRYNEQFF TGTGCCAGCAGTGGCCGCGGACGGTACAATGAGCAGTTCTTC
TRBJ2-1 12 TRBV10-3 - - CATSDTAYEQFF TGTGCCACTTCGGACACGGCCTACGAGCAGTTCTTC
TRBJ2-7 16 TRBV6-6 TRBD2 - CASSDPGLAGTYEQYF TGTGCCAGCAGTGATCCGGGACTAGCGGGAACCTACGAGCAGTACTTC
TRBJ2-1 13 TRBV6-2/TRBV6-3 - - CASSEGEYNEQFF TGTGCCAGCAGCGAAGGGGAATACAATGAGCAGTTCTTC
TRBJ2-7 15 TRBV24-1 TRBD1 - CATSEGDRGSYEQYF TGTGCCACCAGTGAAGGGGACAGGGGCTCCTACGAGCAGTACTTC
TRBJ2-3 18 TRBV20-1 TRBD2 - CSARDRGGGGTSTDTQYF TGCAGTGCTAGAGACCGAGGGGGCGGGGGGACTAGCACAGACACGCAGTATTTT
TRBJ2-1 13 TRBV27 - - CASSPQQVHEQFF TGTGCCAGCAGTCCGCAACAGGTCCATGAGCAGTTCTTC
TRBJ2-1 16 TRBV9 TRBD1 - CASSVGAGGRGDEQFF TGTGCCAGCAGCGTTGGGGCAGGGGGCAGAGGCGATGAGCAGTTCTTC
TRBJ2-5 17 TRBV15 TRBD1 - CATSTSPPTGAGETQYF TGTGCCACCAGCACGTCCCCCCCGACAGGGGCCGGAGAGACCCAGTACTTC
TRBJ2-3 18 TRBV5-1 - few CASRIGQHTLTSTDTQYF TGCGCCAGCAGAATAGGACAGCATACACTAACCAGCACAGATACGCAGTATTTT